Below are 5 T cell receptor beta chains sequenced from a single sample in a study of patients and donors after allogeneic stem cell transplantation (dated by TCRdb to 2020 to 2022). The library came from RT-PCR. Sequencing used a NextSeq 550. TCRdb ran its own pipeline on the public reads, namely fastp trimming at Q25 and MiXCR clone calling, and kept in-frame beta chains. When rows share a CDR3 protein, they turn into one entry using the most common DNA and genes. The sample profile shows 800,000 to 1,000,000 distinct CDR3 sequences; approximately 19% of them were found once. The top ten clones comprise 6% of the sample. The sample comprised blood, either unsorted or a sorted T cell fraction (not recorded which). These receptors came from a human donor who was either an allogeneic HSCT recipient or a stem cell or donor lymphocyte infusion donor (not recorded which). It is not recorded whose cells these are; they may come from a transplant donor.

Only a few counts were recorded for this clonotype. This chain joins TRBV6-1 and TRBJ1-2; D is ambiguous. Looked up from germline, CDR1 is MNHNS and CDR2 is SASEGT. V was pared by 5 bases and J by 4 bases, with 17 bases between. The CDR3 has 15 residues. The CDR3 nucleotides read TGTGCCAGCAGTCACCGGGGAAAGGACCCCTATGGCTACACCTTC. Protein: CASSHRGKDPYGYTF.

The J gene is TRBJ1-2, the V gene TRBV20-1; no definite D call. Trimming took 1 base from V and 4 from J, leaving 13 bases between them. This CDR3 comprises 14 residues. Germline V CDR1 and CDR2: DFQATT, SNEGSKA (reference sequence). CDR3 protein: CSARALDGVYGYTF. CDR3 sequence (DNA): TGCAGTGCTAGAGCCCTGGACGGGGTCTATGGCTACACCTTC.

The gene calls are TRBV6-1 and TRBJ1-4; no clear D gene. The CDR3 loop spans 15 amino acids. Germline V gives CDR1 MNHNS, CDR2 SASEGT. Trimming took off 5 bases at V and 6 bases at J, with 16 bases between the two ends. CDR3 DNA: TGTGCCAGCAGTACCTCAGCGGGCAGATATGAAAAACTGTTTTTT. Translated: CASSTSAGRYEKLFF.

This clonotype was seen at least ten times. The rearrangement links TRBV12-3 or TRBV12-4 to TRBJ2-1; TRBD2 agrees at 10 bases. The CDR3 spans 15 residues. After removal of 5 bases from V and 5 bases from J, the junction contained 6 bases not matched to a gene. The CDR3: CASSSSGRSDNEQFF. The CDR3 nucleotides read TGTGCCAGCAGTAGTAGCGGGAGGTCGGACAATGAGCAGTTCTTC.

On this clonotype itself: This may be a read error, as it is one base from a much larger clone. V is TRBV12-3 or TRBV12-4 and J is TRBJ1-3; D might be TRBD1 (5 bases). With 6 bases removed from V and 2 bases from J, the gap between germline ends came to 11 bases. CDR3 length equals 14 residues. The CDR3 DNA sequence: TGTGCCAGCAGCCATGGCAGGGCTGGAAACACCATATATTTT. Its protein is CASSHGRAGNTIYF.